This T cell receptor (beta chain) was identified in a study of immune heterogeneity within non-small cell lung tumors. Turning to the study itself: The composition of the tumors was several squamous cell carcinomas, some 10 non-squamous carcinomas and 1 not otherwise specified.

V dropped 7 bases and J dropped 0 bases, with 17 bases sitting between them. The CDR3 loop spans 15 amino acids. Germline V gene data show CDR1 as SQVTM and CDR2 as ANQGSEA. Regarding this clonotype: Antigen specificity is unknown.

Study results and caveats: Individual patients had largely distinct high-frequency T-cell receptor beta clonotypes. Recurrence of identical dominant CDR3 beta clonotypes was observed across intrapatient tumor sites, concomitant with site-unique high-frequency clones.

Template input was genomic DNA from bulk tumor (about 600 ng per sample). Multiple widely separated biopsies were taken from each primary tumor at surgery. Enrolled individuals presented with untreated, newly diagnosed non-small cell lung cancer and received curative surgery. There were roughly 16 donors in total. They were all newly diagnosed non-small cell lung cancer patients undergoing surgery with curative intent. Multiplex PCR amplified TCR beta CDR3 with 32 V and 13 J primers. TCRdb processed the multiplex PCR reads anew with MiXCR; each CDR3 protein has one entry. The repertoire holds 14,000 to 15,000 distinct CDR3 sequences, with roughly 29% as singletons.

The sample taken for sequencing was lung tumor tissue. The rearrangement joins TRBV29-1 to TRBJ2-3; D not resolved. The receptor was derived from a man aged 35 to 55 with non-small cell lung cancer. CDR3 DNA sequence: TGCAGCGCCCAAAAGGACGCCTCCAGCACAGATACGCAGTATTTT. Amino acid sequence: CSAQKDASSTDTQYF.